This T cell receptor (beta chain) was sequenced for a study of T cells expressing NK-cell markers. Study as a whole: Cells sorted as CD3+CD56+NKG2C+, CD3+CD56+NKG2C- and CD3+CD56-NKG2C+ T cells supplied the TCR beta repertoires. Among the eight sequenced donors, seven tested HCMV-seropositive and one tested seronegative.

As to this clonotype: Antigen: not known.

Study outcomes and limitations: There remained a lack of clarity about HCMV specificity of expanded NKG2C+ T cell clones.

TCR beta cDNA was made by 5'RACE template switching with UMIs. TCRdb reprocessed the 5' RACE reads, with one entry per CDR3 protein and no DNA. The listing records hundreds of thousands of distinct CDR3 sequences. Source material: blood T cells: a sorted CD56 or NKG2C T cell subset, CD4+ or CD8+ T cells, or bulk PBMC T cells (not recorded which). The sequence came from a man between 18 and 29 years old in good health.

The CDR3 loop reads CASSITGTSGSIPYNEQFF. The chain uses TRBV11-1 and TRBJ2-1; the D call of TRBD2 rests on TCRdb alone, since no DNA is present to check it. Germline V gene lookup returns CDR1 SGHAT and CDR2 FQDESV (reference sequence). The CDR3 length is 19 residues. Based on the CDR3 plus reference TRBV11-1 and TRBJ2-1, the full variable domain is EAEVAQSPRYKITEKSQAVAFWCDPISGHATLYWYRQILGQGPELLVQFQDESVVDDSQLPKDRFSAERLKGVDSTLKIQPAELGDSAMYLCASSITGTSGSIPYNEQFFGPGTRLTVL.